This T cell receptor (beta chain) was recorded in a study of cytomegalovirus exposure and HLA in healthy donors (dated by TCRdb to the late 2010s). With regard to the full study: An earlier analysis of about 530 of the donors reported approximately 260 Gb of sequence data and 95 million to 120 million unique TCR beta sequences obtained from around 190 million T cells. All discovery cohort repertoires had been generated on a single sequencing platform. In a later genetic analysis, genome-wide SNP genotypes for about 65% of the roughly 700 donors were used, and that subset was treated as a discovery cohort. Among the approximately 430 genotyped donors, roughly 80% belonged to the genetic ancestry cluster associated with self-reported Caucasian donors. The study was designed to test whether signatures of past pathogen exposure could be identified by cataloging public T cell receptors. An early release that covered fewer than 750 HLA-typed donors contained about 300 gigabases of sequencing data and 80 million or so unique TCR sequences. To decide whether each TCR beta V gene segment behaved as functional or pseudogenic, an earlier analysis of approximately 600 of the donors relied on high-throughput TCR beta sequencing. The number of typed donors differed by locus: roughly 629-640 for A, B, C, DRB1 and DQB1; approximately 530 for DQA1; about 600 for DPA1; and around 450 for DPB1. A later analysis re-analyzed previously published TCR beta repertoires from 660 or so donors and added high-resolution HLA genotyping to study TCR occurrence patterns. HLA typing included class I and class II loci at four-digit resolution. Because of strong linkage in the cohort, four or five DR-DQ haplotypes were treated as single units for association and clustering. Rather than using new phenotypic data, the later analysis identified candidate immune exposures from TCR beta sequences and from how often those sequences occurred across donors. High-throughput TCR immunosequencing, statistical association of individual TCRs with disease status, and machine learning were combined to predict cytomegalovirus infection status. Donor age, sex, ethnicity and CMV serostatus were collected together with the repertoire data. Among some 400 genotyped donors of the cohort, an average of roughly 230,000 unique TCR beta nucleotide sequences was sequenced per donor, of which roughly 18% were non-productive. The T cell repertoires of some 700 subjects were profiled by immunosequencing and related to cytomegalovirus serostatus. A separate validation cohort of 100 to 150 different subjects was used in addition to the 666-subject first cohort.

Here V drops 10 bases and J drops 1 base, and the junction holds 6 bases not matched to any gene. Per the germline V gene (reference sequence), MNHEY is the CDR1 and SMNVEV is the CDR2. From cysteine to phenylalanine, the CDR3 is 14 amino acids long. Only the CDR3 region is kept as DNA, spanning 42 bases read in frame from base 1. Libraries came from the immunoSEQ multiplex PCR assay. For the multiplex PCR, a mixture combining 60 forward primers for TCR Vbeta segments and 13 reverse primers for TCR Jbeta segments was used. Amplification of the CDR3 region of rearranged TCR beta genes was performed with a multiplex PCR assay on genomic DNA. The Illumina HiSeq System was used to sequence the amplified TCR beta libraries as 87-base-pair reads. As for the authors' bioinformatics: A later analysis tallied 75 million to 95 million unique TCR beta chains across the 610 or so repertoires, and around 10 million of those chains were shared by two or more donors. Raw reads were error-corrected and collapsed into unique sequences by a nearest-neighbor algorithm in which closely related sequences were merged to remove PCR and sequencing errors. CDR3 sequences were aligned to IMGT reference sequences to assign V, D and J gene segments. Each retained sequence needed at least a six-nucleotide match to both a V gene segment and a J gene segment. A rearrangement was called productive if the CDR3 had no stop codons and remained in frame with V and J, and every other rearrangement was called non-productive. Following IMGT convention, CDR3 was defined as the stretch from the second conserved V-encoded cysteine to the conserved J-encoded phenylalanine. The earlier analysis of roughly 590 of the donors excluded any sequence lacking an unambiguous match to a single V gene segment. In an earlier analysis of a few hundred of the donors, V segments were called functional above 56.7% productive rearrangements and were called segregating when the between-donor standard deviation exceeded 5%. To diagnose cytomegalovirus status from the catalog of TCR beta chain sequences, a statistical classification framework was built. V and J gene assignment, in a later analysis, came from comparing TCR nucleotide sequences with IMGT/GENE-DB human TR gene sequences. In a later analysis, CDR3 sequences and most-parsimonious VDJ recombination scenarios were assigned using the TCRdist pipeline. In a later analysis, every TCR beta chain was defined by the combination of its CDR3 amino acid sequence and its V-gene family, and reads without a unique V-gene family were dropped. In a later analysis, 450 to 600 highly shared, low-generation-probability nucleotide sequences were removed to address suspected cross-contamination and a sequencing artifact. In a later analysis, a clonal expansion index for each public chain was calculated from normalized within-repertoire ranks of inferred template counts. In a later analysis, generation probabilities were computed using a VDJ recombination model fitted to out-of-frame rearrangements, and the results were checked against IGoR. In a later analysis, hypergeometric tests were used to score TCR-TCR, TCR-HLA and TCR-CMV co-occurrence, with a repertoire-size bias correction applied to TCR pairs. To estimate false discovery rates, a later analysis permuted the HLA or CMV assignments 20 times. In a later analysis, co-occurring TCRs were grouped using DBSCAN, with TCRdist sequence similarity added in when clustering inside HLA-allele-positive subsets. Co-occurrence clustering excluded repertoires with fewer than 30,000 or more than 120,000 public chains, plus five with anomalous nucleotide sharing. As stored in TCRdb, this immuneACCESS dataset retains in-frame rearrangements with V and J assigned. A fraction of the clones does not appear; measured against another copy, unresolved V genes explain less than half of the discrepancy, and the remainder lacks a known reason. D and trimming were read from the DNA, whereas the V and J calls and clone size are those reported in that table. This sample gives roughly 120,000 clones in total; over 75% of them show up just once. The ten top clones hold 5% to 6% of the sample.

Regarding this clone: Its recognized antigen is unknown. It has no much larger one-base neighbor in the sample; base qualities were not kept.

General findings and caveats noted by the study authors: A further reported finding was that TCR beta sequences accurately predicted the HLA-A and HLA-B alleles for most subjects in the first cohort. The classifier was reported to diagnose cytomegalovirus status with high specificity and sensitivity in both the original and validation cohorts. Some IMGT-functional V segments, including TRBV6-2 and TRBV6-3, could not be distinguished by the 87-base-pair reads and were therefore excluded. Specific HLA alleles were associated with 16,951 TCR beta sequences at a false discovery rate of 0.05 in a later analysis. The presence/absence analyses assumed that sequencing depth was roughly uniform across donors, and that assumption may not be true. In an earlier analysis of about 540 of the donors, most TCR beta V segments were observed in productive rearrangements about 87% or about 30% of the time, broadly matching IMGT annotations. A group of highly shared sequence variants was considered likely to be a technical artifact of the sequencing pipeline. Linkage disequilibrium might explain the correlated functional status among segregating V segments, but an unknown experimental factor could not be ruled out. Approximately 18 rarely observed V segments, including chromosome 9 orphons, were excluded from the earlier analysis of several hundred of the donors because counts were too low. The cohort was sequenced for TCR beta chains only, and without alpha or paired-chain data the features that could be detected were limited. In vitro tests confirmed that a few of the cytomegalovirus-associated TCR beta chains recognize cytomegalovirus antigens. When HLA alleles, especially DR and DQ, strongly co-occurred, attributing TCR associations to individual alleles was difficult. Immune exposure information for the cohort was limited to CMV serostatus. A later analysis found that HLA-associated TCR beta chains were more clonally expanded and had lower generation probabilities than equally common non-associated chains. In a later analysis, several top co-occurrence clusters were reported to appear linked to parvovirus B19, influenza, CMV and Epstein-Barr virus. In a later analysis, TCR association rates were found to vary across HLA loci, with the most associated TCRs seen for DRB1 alleles and the fewest for HLA-C alleles. In the study, some 160 TCR beta chains were listed as associated with cytomegalovirus. Across donors, most TCR sequences were observed very rarely, whereas some public TCRs were present in many individuals. In a later analysis, most CMV-associated TCR beta chains were found to appear HLA-restricted, with HLA associations seemingly driven largely by CMV exposure. It was suggested by the authors that the approach could potentially be generalized to other disease states and immunological phenotypes. An association between a missense DCLRE1C variant and V-gene and J-gene trimming of TCR beta chains was found in a later genetic analysis and replicated in an independent cohort. A later genetic analysis reported fewer N-insertions in productive TCRs among donors in an Asian-associated ancestry cluster than the roughly 700-donor mean. Because some donors lacked HLA typing at each locus, the association tests relied only on the typed subset.

The cohort was made up of approximately 670 healthy bone marrow donors. All cohort members were sampled while nominally healthy, although unrecorded immune exposures were likely present. The donor was CMV seropositive and belonged to the group of over 250 seropositive cohort members. Each donor provided a peripheral blood sample, and peripheral blood mononuclear cells were used for TCR beta sequencing. Genomic DNA extraction from the blood cell samples was performed with the Qiagen DNeasy Blood Extraction Kit. The TCR originated in a woman aged 25 to 45 in good health and CMV-seropositive. The sequencing input was PBMCs. This sequence uses TRBV27 and TRBJ2-7; TRBD2 aligns with 11 central bases. The CDR3 loop reads CATQLAGESYEQYF. The nucleotide sequence reads TGTGCCACCCAACTAGCGGGAGAATCCTACGAGCAGTACTTC.